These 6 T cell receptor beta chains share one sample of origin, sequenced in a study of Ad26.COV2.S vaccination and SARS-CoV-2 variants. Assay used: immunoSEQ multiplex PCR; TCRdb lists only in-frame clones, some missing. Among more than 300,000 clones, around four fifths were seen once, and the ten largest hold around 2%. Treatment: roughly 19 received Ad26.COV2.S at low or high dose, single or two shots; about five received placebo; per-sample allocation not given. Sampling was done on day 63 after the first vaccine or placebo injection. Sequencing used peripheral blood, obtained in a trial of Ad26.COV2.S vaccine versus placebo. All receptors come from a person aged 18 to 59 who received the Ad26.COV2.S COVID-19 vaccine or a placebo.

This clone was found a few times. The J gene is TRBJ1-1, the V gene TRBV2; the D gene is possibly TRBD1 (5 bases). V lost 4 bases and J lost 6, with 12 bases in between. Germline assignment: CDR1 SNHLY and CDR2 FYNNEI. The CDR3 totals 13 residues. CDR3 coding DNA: TGTGCCAGCAGTGGATTAGGGGAGGCTGAAGCTTTCTTT. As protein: CASSGLGEAEAFF.

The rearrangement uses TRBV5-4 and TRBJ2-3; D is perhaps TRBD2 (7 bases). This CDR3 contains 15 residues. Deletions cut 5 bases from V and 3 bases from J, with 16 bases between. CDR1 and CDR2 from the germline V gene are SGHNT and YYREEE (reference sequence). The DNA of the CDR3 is TGTGCCAGCAGTCTCCGGGCGGGGGCTACAGATACGCAGTATTTT. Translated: CASSLRAGATDTQYF.

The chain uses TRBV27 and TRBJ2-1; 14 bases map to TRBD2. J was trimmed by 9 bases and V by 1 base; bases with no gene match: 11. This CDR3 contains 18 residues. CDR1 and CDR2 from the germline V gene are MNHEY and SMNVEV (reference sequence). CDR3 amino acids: CASSLFLPGLAGEFEQFF. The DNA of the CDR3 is TGTGCCAGCAGTTTATTCCTTCCGGGACTAGCGGGGGAATTTGAGCAGTTCTTC.

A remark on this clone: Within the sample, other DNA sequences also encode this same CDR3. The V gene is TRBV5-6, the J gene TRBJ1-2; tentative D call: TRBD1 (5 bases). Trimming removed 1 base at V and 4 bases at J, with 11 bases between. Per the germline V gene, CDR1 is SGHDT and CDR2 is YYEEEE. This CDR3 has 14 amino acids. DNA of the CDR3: TGTGCCAGCAGCTTGCGTGCAGGGAGCTATGGCTACACCTTC. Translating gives CASSLRAGSYGYTF.

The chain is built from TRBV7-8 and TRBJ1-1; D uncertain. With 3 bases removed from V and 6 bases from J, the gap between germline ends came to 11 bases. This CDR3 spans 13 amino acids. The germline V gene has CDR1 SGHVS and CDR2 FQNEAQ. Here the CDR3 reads CASSLGGGPEAFF. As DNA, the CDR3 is TGTGCCAGCAGCTTGGGCGGTGGGCCTGAAGCTTTCTTT.

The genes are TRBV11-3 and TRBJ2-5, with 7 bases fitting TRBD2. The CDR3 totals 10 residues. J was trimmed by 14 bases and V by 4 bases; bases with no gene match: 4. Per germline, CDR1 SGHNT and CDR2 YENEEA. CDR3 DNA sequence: TGTGCCAGCAGCTCCGGGGGGATATACTTC. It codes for CASSSGGIYF.